Given below is one T cell receptor beta chain in context. The data originate from a study of CD8 T cells in Susac syndrome. RNA totalling roughly 0.5 to 1 ug underwent reverse transcription with random hexamers. TCRdb re-called the immunoSEQ multiplex PCR reads with MiXCR, one entry per CDR3 protein. The sample comprises about 180,000 distinct CDR3 sequences, 85% to 95% of which are singletons, and 0.085% to 0.1% rests with the top ten. TCR beta sequencing covered blood CD8+ and CD4+ T cells. Trimming removed 2 bases from V and 6 bases from J, with 14 bases in between. Germline loops: CDR1 ENHRY, CDR2 SYGVKD. There are 15 residues in the CDR3.

The sample was CD4+ T cells from PBMCs. This TCR derives from a human donor with Susac syndrome. The chain has TRBV10-3 and TRBJ2-1; D unresolved. CDR3 DNA: TGTGCCATCAGTGAGACTGCTAGTCGCGGCAATGAGCAGTTCTTC. As protein: CAISETASRGNEQFF.